This T cell receptor beta chain was sequenced during a study of PD-L1 blockade in urothelial cancer. Notes on the study in general: For durable-benefit patients, tumor-associated blood clones expanded more at 3 weeks.

Libraries were prepared by immunoSEQ multiplex PCR; TCRdb keeps only in-frame clonotypes and omits some of them. Of fewer than 65,000 clones in the sample, about 81% were seen once. Note on this clone: Its antigen is as yet unknown.

V lost 1 base and J lost 5; bases outside the gene matches: 12. The CDR3 consists of 17 residues. Germline assignment: CDR1 LGHNA and CDR2 YSLEER. Described time point: pretreatment peripheral blood. Locally advanced or metastatic urothelial carcinoma affected the patients. This sequence joins TRBV4-3 and TRBJ2-3, with 7 bases aligning to TRBD2. The source of this sequence is a man aged 65 to 79 with urothelial cancer. The material sequenced was PBMCs, taken around atezolizumab (anti-PD-L1) treatment. The CDR3 sequence is CASSQGSGHNLGDTQYF. CDR3 coding DNA: TGCGCCAGCAGCCAAGGTAGCGGGCATAACCTGGGAGATACGCAGTATTTT.